These 10 T cell receptor beta chains were sequenced from one sample in a study of Graves' ophthalmopathy and Graves' hyperthyroidism. From RNA, the CDR3 regions of TCR beta chains were amplified and sequenced. An opening RT-PCR round employed HTBI primers and preceded a second-round multiplex PCR. TCRdb re-derived calls from the multiplex PCR reads in MiXCR, one entry per CDR3 protein. The profile shows hundreds of thousands of distinct CDR3 sequences, roughly two fifths of them singletons. Material: peripheral blood. The source is an adult man with Graves' ophthalmopathy.

This chain links TRBV19 with TRBJ1-3, with D unclear. CDR3 size: 14 residues. Germline V gene sequence: CDR1 LNHDA, CDR2 SQIVND (reference sequence). Trimming removed 6 bases at V and 7 bases at J, with 16 bases between. The CDR3 loop is CASRRREDRNTIYF. As DNA, the CDR3 is TGTGCCAGTAGGCGTCGCGAGGATAGGAACACCATATATTTT.

This clonotype has ten or more counts. V is TRBV7-9 and J is TRBJ1-1; D is unresolved. The germline V gene encodes CDR1 SEHNR and CDR2 FQNEAQ (reference sequence). Trimming left V 4 bases short and J 6 bases short, with 9 bases between. This CDR3 has 12 amino acids. CDR3 DNA sequence: TGTGCCAGCAGCTCCAATCAGGCTGAAGCTTTCTTT. Translated, it gives CASSSNQAEAFF.

This chain connects TRBV6-5 to TRBJ1-2; no definite D call. The CDR3 consists of 14 residues. Trimming took 2 bases from V and 2 from J, leaving 9 bases between them. Germline V gene sequence: CDR1 MNHEY, CDR2 SVGAGI. CDR3 in amino acids: CASSYVGKNYGYTF. The CDR3 DNA sequence: TGTGCCAGCAGTTACGTTGGCAAAAACTATGGCTACACCTTC.

The chain carries TRBV6-2 or TRBV6-3 and TRBJ2-7, with D maybe TRBD2 (7 bases). Trimming shortened V by 6 bases and J by 4 bases, and 19 bases separated the two germline ends. Per the germline V gene, CDR1 is MNHEY and CDR2 is SVGEGT. The CDR3 contains 15 residues. The CDR3 protein is CASREAGTHDYEQYF. The CDR3 DNA follows: TGTGCCAGCAGGGAAGCGGGGACACATGATTACGAGCAGTACTTC.

The chain recombines TRBV5-1 with TRBJ1-5; the D is unclear. CDR3 length: 15 amino acids. Germline values: CDR1 SGHRS, CDR2 YFSETQ. V was cut by 5 bases and J by 5 bases, with 17 bases left in between. DNA of the CDR3: TGCGCCAGCAGTCAAAGAGAGACTCCACATCAGCCCCAGCATTTT. Translation gives CASSQRETPHQPQHF.

V usage is TRBV2 and J usage is TRBJ2-7; 8 bases are a match to TRBD1. The germline CDR1 and CDR2 sequences are SNHLY and FYNNEI. V gave up 6 bases and J gave up 2 bases; unmatched junction bases: 9. The CDR3 spans 15 residues. The CDR3 DNA sequence: TGTGCCAGCAGGGTGCCCGGGACAGGTACCTACGAGCAGTACTTC. Its translation: CASRVPGTGTYEQYF. Variable domain in full (rest from reference TRBV2 and TRBJ2-7): EPEVTQTPSHQVTQMGQEVILRCVPISNHLYFYWYRQILGQKVEFLVSFYNNEISEKSEIFDDQFSVERPDGSNFTLKIRSTKLEDSAMYFCASRVPGTGTYEQYFGPGTRLTVT.

This rearrangement joins TRBV29-1 to TRBJ1-2, with 10 bases lining up with TRBD1. The germline CDR1 and CDR2 sequences are SQVTM and ANQGSEA. V shed 4 bases, J shed 12 bases, and the junction held 8 bases outside the gene matches. The CDR3 is 12 residues long. The CDR3 loop reads CSVAGTGAVHTF. In DNA form, the CDR3 reads TGCAGCGTTGCCGGGACAGGGGCGGTCCACACCTTC.

This clonotype was recorded once. An end of the junction does not agree with germline; a read error may underlie this. The V call is TRBV24-1, the J call TRBJ1-1, with 7 nucleotides matching TRBD1. There are 14 residues in the CDR3. Germline lookup yields CDR1 KGHDR and CDR2 SFDVKD. CDR3 bases: TGTGCCACCAGTGCAGGGGGAATCTTCCCTGAAGCTCTCTTT. This encodes CATSAGGIFPEALF.

V usage is TRBV10-3 and J usage is TRBJ1-6; D ambiguous. The CDR3 sequence is 14 residues long. The V gene's germline CDR1 is ENHRY and CDR2 SYGVKD. Trimming pared 8 bases from V and 8 bases from J, leaving 16 bases between. CDR3 DNA: TGTGCCATCCAAGAGAGACATCTCTATTCACCCCTCCACTTT. It translates to CAIQERHLYSPLHF.

This chain connects TRBV9 to TRBJ1-6; D remains ambiguous. V lost 5 bases to trimming and J lost 9 bases, with 15 bases between them. Germline V gene data show CDR1 as SGDLS and CDR2 as YYNGEE. The CDR3 consists of 14 residues. CDR3 sequence: CASSEWPGGSPLHF. The CDR3, as DNA: TGTGCCAGCAGTGAGTGGCCCGGTGGTTCACCCCTCCACTTT.